The rows below give T cell receptor beta chains drawn from one sample of a study of blood T cell repertoires in COVID-19. The protocol was immunoSEQ multiplex PCR, while the TCRdb copy is restricted to in-frame clones and leaves out a portion. The sample lists 210,000 or so clones, around 80% occurring once. The sample comprised peripheral blood. The source is a man over 45 with active or convalescent COVID-19. The CDR3 runs from the conserved cysteine through the conserved F or W. A D gene is named only where the DNA matches it firmly.

V: TRBV19; D: .; J: TRBJ1-2; CDR3: CASSIYGGPNYGYTF
V: TRBV18; D: TRBD2; J: TRBJ2-1; CDR3: CASSPPGSGSGNEQFF
V: TRBV7-9; D: TRBD2; J: TRBJ2-1; CDR3: CASSLTGGVSNEQFF
V: TRBV6-5; D: .; J: TRBJ1-6; CDR3: CASRATGYNSPLHF
V: TRBV19; D: .; J: TRBJ1-2; CDR3: CASSIDRYYGYTF
V: TRBV5-1; D: TRBD1; J: TRBJ1-2; CDR3: CASSLDGGTGEKGGYTF
V: TRBV28; D: TRBD1; J: TRBJ1-5; CDR3: CASSGTGSFQPQHF
V: TRBV5-1; D: .; J: TRBJ1-2; CDR3: CASSLEGINNYGYTF
V: TRBV6-5; D: TRBD2; J: TRBJ2-5; CDR3: CASSPLSGGETQYF
V: TRBV19; D: TRBD1; J: TRBJ1-5; CDR3: CASSIPPGTGRGQPQHF
V: TRBV11-2; D: .; J: TRBJ2-7; CDR3: CASSLVNGGRQYF
V: TRBV5-4; D: TRBD1; J: TRBJ2-5; CDR3: CASSLKGAETQYF
V: TRBV16; D: TRBD1; J: TRBJ2-5; CDR3: CASSHTTGGPETQYF
V: TRBV29-1; D: TRBD1; J: TRBJ1-2; CDR3: CSVEQTGGVYGYTF
V: TRBV2; D: .; J: TRBJ1-6; CDR3: CASSDLRSSYNSPLHF
V: TRBV30; D: TRBD1; J: TRBJ2-7; CDR3: CAWSVRLGQRQYF
V: TRBV9; D: TRBD2; J: TRBJ2-3; CDR3: CASSVPRTSGFLGTDTQYF
V: TRBV3-1/TRBV3-2; D: .; J: TRBJ2-1; CDR3: CASSPTGDNEQFF
V: TRBV10-3; D: .; J: TRBJ1-2; CDR3: CAISESKAGIYGYTF
V: TRBV7-9; D: TRBD1; J: TRBJ2-7; CDR3: CASSPQGFEQYF
V: TRBV18; D: .; J: TRBJ2-2; CDR3: CASSPGHHTGELFF
V: TRBV5-1; D: TRBD2; J: TRBJ2-5; CDR3: CASSSRTSGGAQSGETQYF
V: TRBV24-1; D: .; J: TRBJ1-1; CDR3: CATSDPRTDTEAFF
V: TRBV3-1/TRBV3-2; D: TRBD2; J: TRBJ2-7; CDR3: CASSQELAGAYEQYF
V: TRBV6-5; D: TRBD2; J: TRBJ2-7; CDR3: CASRKPGLAREQYF
V: TRBV3-1/TRBV3-2; D: TRBD2; J: TRBJ2-3; CDR3: CASSQDQAGGPYSTDTQYF
V: TRBV27; D: .; J: TRBJ1-4; CDR3: CASSLRGATNEKLFF
V: TRBV7-9; D: .; J: TRBJ1-2; CDR3: CASKEFIYGYTF
V: TRBV19; D: TRBD1; J: TRBJ1-5; CDR3: CASSTQGRQPQHF
V: TRBV7-9; D: .; J: TRBJ2-2; CDR3: CASSLVMGSTGELFF
V: TRBV5-5; D: TRBD1; J: TRBJ1-2; CDR3: CASSPGTAYGYTF
V: TRBV27; D: .; J: TRBJ2-7; CDR3: CASSLGASPYEQYF
V: TRBV15; D: TRBD1; J: TRBJ1-2; CDR3: CATSGQGDYGYTF
V: TRBV13; D: TRBD2; J: TRBJ2-3; CDR3: CASRPIAGVGDTQYF
V: TRBV29-1; D: .; J: TRBJ1-2; CDR3: CSVSITRGYTF
V: TRBV10-1; D: .; J: TRBJ1-2; CDR3: CASSDGVGYGYTF
V: TRBV7-2; D: TRBD1; J: TRBJ1-5; CDR3: CASSLEGDRALYQPQHF
V: TRBV30; D: TRBD1; J: TRBJ1-4; CDR3: CAWSVWTGEKLFF
V: TRBV28; D: .; J: TRBJ2-7; CDR3: CASNRSDPPYEQYF
V: TRBV28; D: .; J: TRBJ1-2; CDR3: CASSLGGATNYGYTF
V: TRBV18; D: TRBD1; J: TRBJ2-7; CDR3: CASSPIQGASYEQYF